Presented here are 32 T cell receptor beta chains from one specimen sequenced in a study of neurological immune-mediated disorders. TCRdb reprocessed the 5' RACE reads via MiXCR and lists one record per CDR3 protein. The profile covers 30,000 to 35,000 distinct CDR3 sequences, with approximately 24% appearing a single time and 30% taken by the ten largest. The sample consisted of CD4+ T cells from blood. Receptor source: a man in his forties or fifties with HTLV-1-associated myelopathy (HAM/TSP).

This clonotype was seen at least ten times. The V and J genes are TRBV5-6 and TRBJ2-7, with D uncertain. The CDR3 is 10 amino acids. The V and J ends lost 7 bases and 2 bases respectively, with 4 bases between them. From germline, CDR1 is SGHDT and CDR2 YYEEEE. The DNA for the CDR3 is TGTGCCAGCGTCCCCTACGAGCAGTACTTC. Protein product: CASVPYEQYF.

Many counts were recorded for this clonotype. The gene calls are TRBV5-1 and TRBJ1-1, with a weak D call TRBD1 (5 bases). Germline loops: CDR1 SGHRS, CDR2 YFSETQ. V lost 7 bases and J 5 bases, leaving 18 bases between the germline ends. The CDR3 contains 14 residues. Written as DNA, the CDR3 is TGCGCCAGCGGCCCCCTTTTTGGGGGTACTGAAGCTTTCTTT. This gives the protein CASGPLFGGTEAFF.

Many counts were recorded for this clonotype. The J gene is TRBJ2-6, the V gene TRBV5-1; D remains unclear. The length of the CDR3 is 15 residues. V lost 6 bases and J lost 0, with 10 bases in between. CDR1 and CDR2 from the germline V gene are SGHRS and YFSETQ. This CDR3 is CASTFTPSGANVLTF. The CDR3 nucleotides read TGCGCCAGCACCTTTACCCCCTCTGGGGCCAACGTCCTGACTTTC.

This clonotype was recorded at least ten times. V is TRBV7-2 and J is TRBJ2-7; the D gene is possibly TRBD2 (6 bases). The CDR3 loop spans 13 amino acids. The V and J ends lost 5 bases and 2 bases respectively, with 10 bases between them. The germline V gene has CDR1 SGHTA and CDR2 FQGNSA. For the CDR3, the DNA is TGTGCCAGCAGCCATGGGGGGACCTACGAGCAGTACTTC. This sequence encodes CASSHGGTYEQYF.

This clonotype came up many times. The chain combines TRBV18 with TRBJ2-4; 8 bases are shared with TRBD1. J was trimmed by 4 bases and V by 0 bases; bases with no gene match: 8. This CDR3 spans 17 amino acids. CDR1 is KGHSH, CDR2 LQKENI, per germline. This CDR3 is CASSPPAAGGLKNIQYF. DNA for the CDR3: TGTGCCAGCTCACCACCTGCTGCAGGGGGCTTGAAAAACATTCAGTACTTC.

This sequence joins TRBV20-1 and TRBJ1-2; the D is unclear. This CDR3 has 11 amino acids. Trimming cost V 5 bases and J 2 bases, with 6 bases left between them. Germline V gene sequence: CDR1 DFQATT, CDR2 SNEGSKA (reference sequence). The CDR3 DNA sequence: TGCAGTGCTGCGATAAACTATGGCTACACCTTC. This gives the protein CSAAINYGYTF.

This clonotype occurred many times. The J gene is TRBJ1-6, the V gene TRBV3-1; D not resolved. With 10 bases removed from V and 5 bases from J, the gap between germline ends came to 9 bases. CDR1 is LGHDT, CDR2 YNNKEL, per germline (reference sequence). This CDR3 contains 12 residues. CDR3 amino acids: CATSRDNSPLHF. DNA for the CDR3: TGTGCCACATCCCGGGATAATTCACCCCTCCACTTT.

This clonotype was found many times. The V gene is TRBV5-1, the J gene TRBJ2-3; 7 nucleotides agree with TRBD1. The CDR3 runs 16 residues. The V gene end was trimmed by 4 bases and the J gene end by 0 bases; junction bases not matched to a gene: 8. Germline V gene sequence: CDR1 SGHRS, CDR2 YFSETQ. The CDR3 nucleotides are TGCGCCAGCAGCCCCGCCCCGGACAGGAGCACAGATACGCAGTATTTT. Protein sequence: CASSPAPDRSTDTQYF.

This clonotype appeared many times. The rearrangement uses TRBV20-1 and TRBJ2-2; D gene ambiguous. From germline, CDR1 is DFQATT and CDR2 SNEGSKA (reference sequence). CDR3 length equals 14 residues. V was trimmed by 1 base and J by 5 bases, leaving 11 bases between them. CDR3 DNA sequence: TGCAGTGCTAGAGTGGGTCGGAGTACCGGGGAGCTGTTTTTT. Amino acids: CSARVGRSTGELFF.

This clonotype was seen many times. In DNA form, the CDR3 reads TGCGCCAGCAGCTTAGGGCGTCAGGGCTCCGGAAAACTGTTTTTT. Protein sequence: CASSLGRQGSGKLFF. The V call is TRBV5-1, the J call TRBJ1-4; tentative D call: TRBD1 (5 bases). V was cut by 2 bases and J by 10 bases, with 18 bases left in between. The CDR3 loop spans 15 amino acids. Germline-derived CDR1 and CDR2 are SGHRS and YFSETQ.

This clonotype was detected many times. This sequence joins TRBV14 and TRBJ1-6; the D is unclear. Trimming took 5 bases from V and 0 from J, leaving 20 bases between them. This CDR3 is 19 amino acids long. Per germline, CDR1 SGHDN and CDR2 FVKESK. CDR3 DNA: TGTGCCAGCAGCGACGGCAGGCCCCTAAGGAGCTCCTATAATTCACCCCTCCACTTT. This gives the protein CASSDGRPLRSSYNSPLHF.

This clonotype was seen many times. The chain employs TRBV20-1 and TRBJ2-7, with D unclear. Germline lookup yields CDR1 DFQATT and CDR2 SNEGSKA (reference sequence). V lost 1 base, J lost 2 bases, and 9 bases lay in between. This CDR3 region has 13 residues. This CDR3 reads CSARVEFTYEQYF. The CDR3 DNA follows: TGCAGTGCTAGAGTTGAGTTTACCTACGAGCAGTACTTC.

This clonotype has a count of ten or more. The CDR3 nucleotides read TGCAGTGCTAATAGCGGGAGAGGGACCGGGGAGCTGTTTTTT. It yields the protein CSANSGRGTGELFF. The J gene is TRBJ2-2, the V gene TRBV20-1, with 9 positions matching TRBD2. V was pared by 4 bases and J by 5 bases, with 5 bases of the junction left unmatched. The CDR3 consists of 14 residues. The germline gives CDR1 DFQATT, CDR2 SNEGSKA (reference sequence).

There are many counts of this clonotype. The chain couples TRBV2 to TRBJ2-1; D remains unclear. This CDR3 has 11 amino acids. Germline-derived CDR1 and CDR2 are SNHLY and FYNNEI. V was shortened by 5 bases and J by 8 bases, with 7 bases between the two germline ends. As DNA, the CDR3 is TGTGCCAGCAGTACTTGGGATGAGCAGTTCTTC. Translation: CASSTWDEQFF.

Ten or more counts support this clonotype. Written as DNA, the CDR3 is TGTGCCAGCAGTTATAGCCAGGCCGTACCTAATTCACCCCTCCACTTT. It codes for CASSYSQAVPNSPLHF. V is TRBV6-5 and J is TRBJ1-6, with D uncertain. V lost 3 bases and J lost 6, with 15 bases in between. Per germline, CDR1 MNHEY and CDR2 SVGAGI. The CDR3 runs 16 residues.

The gene calls are TRBV3-1 and TRBJ1-5; D possibly corresponds to TRBD1 (5 bases). The germline gives CDR1 LGHDT, CDR2 YNNKEL (reference sequence). The V end lost 1 base, the J end lost 10 bases, and 14 bases lay between the germline ends. The CDR3 is 14 amino acids. The CDR3 bases are TGTGCCAGCAGCCAAGGAGGAGGGGTAGATCCCCAGCATTTT. This translates into CASSQGGGVDPQHF.

This clonotype was recorded at least ten times. CDR3 DNA sequence: TGTGCCAGCAGCTCCGACCGGCGGGGTGAAAAACTGTTTTTT. Protein sequence: CASSSDRRGEKLFF. The rearrangement joins TRBV12-3 or TRBV12-4 to TRBJ1-4, with D unclear. V lost 6 bases and J lost 7, with 15 bases in between. This CDR3 comprises 14 residues.

The chain is built from TRBV6-5 and TRBJ2-3, with TRBD1 as a possible D gene (6 bases). V lost 6 bases, J lost 5 bases, and 18 bases lay in between. Germline V gives CDR1 MNHEY, CDR2 SVGAGI. This CDR3 comprises 15 residues. In DNA form, the CDR3 reads TGTGCCAGCAGCCTCGGGGTCATAGGGGGAGATACGCAGTATTTT. Protein sequence: CASSLGVIGGDTQYF.

Ten or more counts support this clonotype. This sequence joins TRBV20-1 and TRBJ2-3; perhaps TRBD2 as D (6 bases). V was trimmed by 2 bases and J by 4 bases, leaving 10 bases between them. This CDR3 comprises 13 residues. CDR1 is DFQATT, CDR2 SNEGSKA, per germline (reference sequence). The CDR3 is CSARLASPDTQYF. The CDR3 bases are TGCAGTGCTAGACTAGCGTCCCCAGATACGCAGTATTTT.

This clonotype appeared many times. CDR3 sequence reads: CASRVGGYTDTQYF. The CDR3, as DNA: TGTGCCAGCAGGGTGGGAGGATACACAGATACGCAGTATTTT. The chain employs TRBV5-5 and TRBJ2-3, with D maybe TRBD2 (6 bases). CDR3 length equals 14 residues. V was cut by 5 bases and J by 2 bases, with 12 bases left in between. Germline V gene sequence: CDR1 SGHKS, CDR2 YYEKEE (reference sequence).

In its sample, this clonotype was seen many times. The genes are TRBV14 and TRBJ1-2, with 7 bases lining up with TRBD1. Germline values: CDR1 SGHDN, CDR2 FVKESK. The CDR3 runs to 14 residues. V shed 6 bases and J 6 bases; nucleotides not matched to a gene: 10. The CDR3 is CASSLDRERDGYTF. The DNA of the CDR3 is TGTGCCAGCAGTCTAGACAGGGAACGTGATGGCTACACCTTC.

This clonotype was seen more than once but under ten times. V usage is TRBV12-3 or TRBV12-4 and J usage is TRBJ2-7; a weak D match, TRBD1 (6 bases). Trimming cost V 5 bases and J 7 bases, with 12 bases left between them. This CDR3 comprises 12 residues. CDR3 sequence (DNA): TGTGCCAGCAGTCGGACAGTGCTGGAGCAGTACTTC. As protein: CASSRTVLEQYF.

This clonotype occurred many times. The chain combines TRBV5-1 with TRBJ1-1; the D gene is possibly TRBD1 (5 bases). The germline V gene has CDR1 SGHRS and CDR2 YFSETQ. V dropped 5 bases and J dropped 1 base, with 15 bases sitting between them. This CDR3 contains 15 residues. CDR3 coding DNA: TGCGCCAGCAGGGGACCCGGGACGGAGAACACTGAAGCTTTCTTT. Translated, it gives CASRGPGTENTEAFF. The variable domain in full, completed from reference TRBV5-1 and TRBJ1-1, reads KAGVTQTPRYLIKTRGQQVTLSCSPISGHRSVSWYQQTPGQGLQFLFEYFSETQRNKGNFPGRFSGRQFSNSRSEMNVSTLELGDSALYLCASRGPGTENTEAFFGQGTRLTVV.

There are many counts of this clonotype. The V gene is TRBV10-3, the J gene TRBJ1-1; no firm D call. The CDR3 loop spans 17 amino acids. Germline V CDR1 and CDR2: ENHRY, SYGVKD. The V gene lost 0 bases and the J gene lost 2 bases, with 16 bases spanning the gap. The CDR3 region is CAISESGVTGLNTEAFF. The CDR3 bases are TGTGCCATCAGTGAGTCAGGCGTCACTGGCCTTAACACTGAAGCTTTCTTT.

This clonotype showed up many times. V gene TRBV29-1 combines with J gene TRBJ2-3; D possibly corresponds to TRBD1 (5 bases). Trimming shortened V by 6 bases and J by 4 bases, and 11 bases separated the two germline ends. The CDR3 totals 12 residues. CDR1 is SQVTM, CDR2 ANQGSEA, per germline. CDR3 sequence reads: CSVARQSDTQYF. CDR3 coding DNA: TGCAGCGTGGCGCGACAGTCAGATACGCAGTATTTT.

This clonotype was detected many times. The rearrangement links TRBV6-5 to TRBJ1-5; the D is unclear. Germline CDR1 is MNHEY and CDR2 is SVGAGI. The CDR3 length is 13 residues. The V and J ends lost 2 bases and 0 bases respectively, with 2 bases between them. The CDR3 coding sequence is TGTGCCAGCAGTTACACTAGCAATCAGCCCCAGCATTTT. As protein: CASSYTSNQPQHF.

In this sample, this clonotype turned up many times. The chain carries TRBV29-1 and TRBJ2-2; 13 bases are a match to TRBD2. The CDR3 loop spans 15 amino acids. Trimming removed 6 bases from V and 5 bases from J; junction bases left unmatched: 6. Looked up from germline, CDR1 is SQVTM and CDR2 is ANQGSEA. The CDR3 DNA follows: TGCAGCGTCCCCTCGACTAGCGGGGGGACCGGGGAGCTGTTTTTT. Translation gives CSVPSTSGGTGELFF.

This clonotype was picked up many times. This rearrangement joins TRBV5-1 to TRBJ2-2; 8 bases align to TRBD2. The junction had 15 bases not matched to a gene; V was cut back by 4 bases and J by 4 bases. The CDR3 length is 18 residues. The germline V gene encodes CDR1 SGHRS and CDR2 YFSETQ. CDR3 nucleotide sequence: TGCGCCAGCAGCGTGGCGGCGGGCCGGGGGGGCAGCACCGGGGAGCTGTTTTTT. It encodes CASSVAAGRGGSTGELFF.

This clonotype has at least ten counts. The chain employs TRBV27 and TRBJ1-1, with D possibly being TRBD1 (5 bases). Trimming took off 6 bases at V and 4 bases at J, with 24 bases between the two ends. Germline V gene lookup returns CDR1 MNHEY and CDR2 SMNVEV (reference sequence). The CDR3 is made up of 17 amino acids. The CDR3 DNA follows: TGTGCCAGCAGGACAGTTTCCATCGGGGGAAGGGTCACTGAAGCTTTCTTT. Protein sequence: CASRTVSIGGRVTEAFF.

This clonotype was detected ten times or more. This rearrangement joins TRBV6-5 to TRBJ2-1, with D possibly matching TRBD1 (5 bases). V was pared by 2 bases and J by 9 bases, with 11 bases between. Germline V gene sequence: CDR1 MNHEY, CDR2 SVGAGI. The CDR3 has 13 residues. This CDR3 reads CASSYGAEAEQFF. CDR3 in DNA: TGTGCCAGCAGTTACGGGGCAGAGGCTGAGCAGTTCTTC.

The CDR3 region is CASSYRDHYGYTF. The DNA for the CDR3 is TGTGCCAGCAGTTACAGGGATCACTATGGCTACACCTTC. This chain links TRBV5-4 with TRBJ1-2, with a tentative D call TRBD1 (6 bases). The CDR3 sequence is 13 residues long. CDR1 and CDR2 from the germline V gene are SGHNT and YYREEE (reference sequence). Trimming removed 5 bases from V and 3 bases from J, with 11 bases in between.

This clonotype was recorded many times. The chain is built from TRBV5-1 and TRBJ1-6; D not certain. The CDR3 sequence is 14 residues long. In germline, CDR1 is SGHRS, CDR2 YFSETQ. V was shortened by 0 bases and J by 10 bases, with 11 bases between the two germline ends. CDR3 nucleotide sequence: TGCGCCAGCAGCTTGGAAGTGGCTGGGTCACCCCTCCACTTT. Translated, it gives CASSLEVAGSPLHF. Full variable domain (outside the CDR3, taken from reference TRBV5-1 and TRBJ1-6): KAGVTQTPRYLIKTRGQQVTLSCSPISGHRSVSWYQQTPGQGLQFLFEYFSETQRNKGNFPGRFSGRQFSNSRSEMNVSTLELGDSALYLCASSLEVAGSPLHFGNGTRLTVT.